Listed here are 13 T cell receptor beta chains from one sample, sequenced in a study of ipilimumab plus nivolumab after autologous stem cell transplantation. TCRdb's copy holds only in-frame clones and misses some; the assay was immunoSEQ multiplex PCR. Of around 17,000 clones listed, 71% were seen once; the top ten hold less than 25%. The sequencing here drew on PBMCs, taken in a trial of ipilimumab plus nivolumab as post-transplant consolidation. These receptors were taken from a male donor with diffuse large B-cell lymphoma.

This sequence joins TRBV5-1 and TRBJ1-5; D remains unclear. This CDR3 region has 13 residues. Germline loops: CDR1 SGHRS, CDR2 YFSETQ. Trimming took off 0 bases at V and 6 bases at J, with 7 bases between the two ends. The CDR3 DNA follows: TGCGCCAGCAGCTTGGATGCGGGTCAGCCCCAGCATTTT. This codes for CASSLDAGQPQHF.

The chain uses TRBV5-5 and TRBJ1-4; no firm D call. Germline V lookup: CDR1 SGHKS, CDR2 YYEKEE (reference sequence). V lost 7 bases, J lost 8 bases, and 15 bases lay in between. The CDR3 is 13 residues long. CDR3 in DNA: TGTGCCAGCCGCGAGTGGATGGGAGAAAAACTGTTTTTT. Translating it yields CASREWMGEKLFF. Together with reference TRBV5-5 and TRBJ1-4, the CDR3 gives the full variable domain: DAGVTQSPTHLIKTRGQQVTLRCSPISGHKSVSWYQQVLGQGPQFIFQYYEKEERGRGNFPDRFSARQFPNYSSELNVNALLLGDSALYLCASREWMGEKLFFGSGTQLSVL.

This clone has just a few counts. V usage is TRBV5-1 and J usage is TRBJ2-2; possibly TRBD1 for D (5 bases). V was trimmed by 0 bases and J by 3 bases, leaving 15 bases between them. CDR3 length: 17 residues. Germline values: CDR1 SGHRS, CDR2 YFSETQ. CDR3 coding DNA: TGCGCCAGCAGCTTGGCAGGGCGAAGGGAAGACACCGGGGAGCTGTTTTTT. Amino acid sequence: CASSLAGRREDTGELFF.

This clone was seen many times. CDR3: CASSSLTGPNTGELFF. DNA of the CDR3: TGTGCCAGCAGCTCCTTGACAGGACCGAACACCGGGGAGCTGTTTTTT. The chain has TRBV7-6 and TRBJ2-2; D is possibly TRBD1 (6 bases). V was trimmed by 4 bases and J by 0 bases, leaving 12 bases between them. The CDR3 covers 16 residues. CDR1 is SGHVS and CDR2 is FNYEAQ in the germline V gene. The full variable domain, in which reference TRBV7-6 and TRBJ2-2 provide the parts outside the CDR3, is GAGVSQSPRYKVTKRGQDVALRCDPISGHVSLYWYRQALGQGPEFLTYFNYEAQQDKSGLPNDRFSAERPEGSISTLTIQRTEQRDSAMYRCASSSLTGPNTGELFFGEGSRLTVL.

The CDR3, as DNA: TGCGCCAGCAGCTCGGCCCCGGACAGCGGGGAAGAGACCCAGTACTTC. Encoded protein: CASSSAPDSGEETQYF. The V gene is TRBV5-1, the J gene TRBJ2-5, with D tentatively TRBD2 (7 bases). Per the germline V gene, CDR1 is SGHRS and CDR2 is YFSETQ. V shed 3 bases and J shed 3 bases, with 18 bases lying between them. The CDR3 totals 16 residues.

The chain has TRBV19 and TRBJ2-4, with 7 bases aligning to TRBD1. Losses at the gene ends were 1 base for V and 0 bases for J; bases not matched to a gene: 18. CDR1 LNHDA and CDR2 SQIVND come from the germline V gene (reference sequence). This CDR3 is built from 21 residues. CDR3 protein: CASSIVVDPGQSFLAKNIQYF. In DNA, the CDR3 is TGTGCCAGTAGTATAGTGGTGGATCCGGGACAGAGCTTCCTAGCCAAAAACATTCAGTACTTC.

In DNA, the CDR3 is TGTGCCAGCAGCCCTCGGGAGGTCGCCTATGGCTACACCTTC. Translated, it gives CASSPREVAYGYTF. The chain uses TRBV9 and TRBJ1-2; D call uncertain. The CDR3 runs 14 residues. V dropped 4 bases and J dropped 4 bases, with 14 bases sitting between them. Germline assignment: CDR1 SGDLS and CDR2 YYNGEE.

The V call is TRBV7-9, the J call TRBJ1-1; D remains unclear. The CDR3 length is 13 residues. Germline V gene lookup returns CDR1 SEHNR and CDR2 FQNEAQ (reference sequence). Trimming took off 6 bases at V and 3 bases at J, with 11 bases between the two ends. This CDR3 reads CASRAQEHTEAFF. CDR3 nucleotides: TGTGCCAGCAGGGCCCAGGAACACACTGAAGCTTTCTTT.

The rearrangement links TRBV5-1 to TRBJ2-5; the D gene is possibly TRBD2 (6 bases). Germline CDR1 reads SGHRS; CDR2 reads YFSETQ. The ends were cut back, 4 bases at V and 2 bases at J, with 12 bases in the middle. This CDR3 is built from 14 residues. The CDR3 region has the DNA TGCGCCAGCAGCGGGTTAGCGGAGCAAGAGACCCAGTACTTC. Its translation is CASSGLAEQETQYF.

The chain joins TRBV4-2 to TRBJ2-7, with D perhaps TRBD1 (7 bases). CDR1 LGHNA and CDR2 YNFKEQ come from the germline V gene. Between the trimmed V and J ends, which lost 3 bases and 4 bases, there was a span of 16 bases. This CDR3 has 15 residues. Here the CDR3 reads CASSQGGQNLYEQYF. CDR3 coding DNA: TGTGCCAGCAGCCAGGGGGGACAGAACCTGTACGAGCAGTACTTC.

The table lists this clone with a few counts. The rearrangement uses TRBV5-4 and TRBJ2-1; possible D gene TRBD2, 7 bases. Germline V gene lookup returns CDR1 SGHNT and CDR2 YYREEE (reference sequence). CDR3 length: 15 amino acids. V shed 3 bases and J shed 8 bases, with 18 bases lying between them. The chain's CDR3 is CASSSTMGAGDEQFF. As DNA, the CDR3 is TGTGCCAGCAGCTCGACCATGGGGGCGGGAGATGAGCAGTTCTTC. Filled out from reference TRBV5-4 and TRBJ2-1, the complete variable domain reads ETGVTQSPTHLIKTRGQQVTLRCSSQSGHNTVSWYQQALGQGPQFIFQYYREEENGRGNFPPRFSGLQFPNYSSELNVNALELDDSALYLCASSSTMGAGDEQFFGPGTRLTVL.

This sequence joins TRBV30 and TRBJ1-5; D uncertain. The CDR3 loop spans 11 amino acids. The V gene's germline CDR1 is GTSNPN and CDR2 SVGIG (reference sequence). CDR3 loop: CGLPLNQPQHF. DNA for the CDR3: TGTGGACTGCCGCTCAATCAGCCCCAGCATTTT.

This clone was seen a few times. The J gene is TRBJ2-1, the V gene TRBV11-3, with TRBD2 identical over 8 bases. Trimming at V came to 3 bases and at J to 7 bases, leaving 2 bases not matched to a gene. Germline V gives CDR1 SGHNT, CDR2 YENEEA. The CDR3 loop spans 13 amino acids. The DNA of the CDR3 is TGTGCCAGCAGCTTCGAGCGGGGGAATGAGCAGTTCTTC. Translation gives CASSFERGNEQFF. The complete variable domain, with remaining parts taken from reference TRBV11-3 and TRBJ2-1, reads EAGVVQSPRYKIIEKKQPVAFWCNPISGHNTLYWYLQNLGQGPELLIRYENEEAVDDSQLPKDRFSAERLKGVDSTLKIQPAELGDSAVYLCASSFERGNEQFFGPGTRLTVL.